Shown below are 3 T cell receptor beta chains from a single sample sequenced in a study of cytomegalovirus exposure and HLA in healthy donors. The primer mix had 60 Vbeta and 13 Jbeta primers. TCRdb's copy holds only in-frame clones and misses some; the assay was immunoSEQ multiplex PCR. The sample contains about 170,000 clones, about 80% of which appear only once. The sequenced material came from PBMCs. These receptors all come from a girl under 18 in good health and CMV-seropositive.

CDR3 DNA: TGTGCCACCAGCAGAGATAAGGGCGCGGGCTATGGCTACACCTTC. As protein: CATSRDKGAGYGYTF. The chain couples TRBV15 to TRBJ1-2; D gene ambiguous. The germline V gene encodes CDR1 LNHNV and CDR2 YYDKDF (reference sequence). V was cut by 0 bases and J by 4 bases, with 12 bases left in between. The CDR3 is 15 amino acids.

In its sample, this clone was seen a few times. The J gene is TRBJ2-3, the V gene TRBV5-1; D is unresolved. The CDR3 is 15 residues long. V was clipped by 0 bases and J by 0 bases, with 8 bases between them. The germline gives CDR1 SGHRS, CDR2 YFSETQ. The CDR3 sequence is CASSLAVPSTDTQYF. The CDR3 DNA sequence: TGCGCCAGCAGCTTGGCGGTACCTAGCACAGATACGCAGTATTTT. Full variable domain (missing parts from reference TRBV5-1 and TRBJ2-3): KAGVTQTPRYLIKTRGQQVTLSCSPISGHRSVSWYQQTPGQGLQFLFEYFSETQRNKGNFPGRFSGRQFSNSRSEMNVSTLELGDSALYLCASSLAVPSTDTQYFGPGTRLTVL.

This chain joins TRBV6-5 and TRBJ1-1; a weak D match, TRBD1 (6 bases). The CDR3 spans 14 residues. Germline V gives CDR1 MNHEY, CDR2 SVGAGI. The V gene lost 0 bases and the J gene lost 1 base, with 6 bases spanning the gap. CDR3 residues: CASSYSRGNTEAFF. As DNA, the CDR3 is TGTGCCAGCAGTTACTCCAGGGGGAACACTGAAGCTTTCTTT.